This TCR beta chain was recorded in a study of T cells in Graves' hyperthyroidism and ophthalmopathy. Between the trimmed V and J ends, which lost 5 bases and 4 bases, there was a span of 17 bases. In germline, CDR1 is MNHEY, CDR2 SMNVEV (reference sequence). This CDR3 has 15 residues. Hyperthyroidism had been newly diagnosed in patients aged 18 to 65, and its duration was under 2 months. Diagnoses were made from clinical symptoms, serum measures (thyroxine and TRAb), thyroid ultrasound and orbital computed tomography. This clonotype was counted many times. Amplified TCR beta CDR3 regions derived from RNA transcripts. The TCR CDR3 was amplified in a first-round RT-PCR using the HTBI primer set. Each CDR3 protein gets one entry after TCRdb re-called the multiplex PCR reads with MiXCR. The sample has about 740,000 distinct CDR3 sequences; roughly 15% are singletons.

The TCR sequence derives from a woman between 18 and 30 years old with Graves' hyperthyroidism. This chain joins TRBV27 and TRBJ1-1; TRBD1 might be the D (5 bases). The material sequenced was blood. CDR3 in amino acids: CASSPSPGWGTEAFF. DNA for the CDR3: TGTGCCAGCAGTCCCTCCCCAGGGTGGGGCACTGAAGCTTTCTTT.